This T cell receptor (beta chain) stems from a study of cytomegalovirus exposure and HLA in healthy donors. Study-wide points: When the data were analyzed later, several of the most significant clusters appeared to be linked to common viral pathogens. In vitro work confirmed that a few CMV-associated chains recognize CMV antigens.

The PCR employed 60 Vbeta primers together with 13 Jbeta primers. Method: immunoSEQ multiplex PCR; TCRdb's copy keeps in-frame clones and lacks some. Altogether about 200,000 clones are present, roughly 80% being singletons, with the ten largest covering about 1.8%. V was pared by 5 bases and J by 2 bases, with 12 bases between. Germline CDR1 and CDR2: SEHNR and FQNEAQ (reference sequence). The CDR3 is 14 amino acids. With respect to this clone: Its specificity is unknown.

Sequencing input: PBMCs. The sequence came from a man aged 45-65 years in good health and CMV-seronegative. V is TRBV7-9 and J is TRBJ2-5, with D perhaps TRBD1 (5 bases). The CDR3 bases are TGTGCCAGCAGCCTCGACAGAAGACAAGAGACCCAGTACTTC. Its protein product is CASSLDRRQETQYF.